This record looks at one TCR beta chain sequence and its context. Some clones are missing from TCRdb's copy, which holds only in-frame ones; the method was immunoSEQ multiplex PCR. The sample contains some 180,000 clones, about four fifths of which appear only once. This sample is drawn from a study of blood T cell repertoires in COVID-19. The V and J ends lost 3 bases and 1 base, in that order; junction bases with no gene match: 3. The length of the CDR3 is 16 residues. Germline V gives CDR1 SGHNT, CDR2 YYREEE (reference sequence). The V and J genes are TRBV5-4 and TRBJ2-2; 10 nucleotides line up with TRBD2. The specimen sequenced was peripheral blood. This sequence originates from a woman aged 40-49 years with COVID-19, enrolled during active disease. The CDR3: CASSYSSGRNTGELFF. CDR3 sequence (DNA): TGTGCCAGCAGCTATTCTAGCGGGAGGAACACCGGGGAGCTGTTTTTT.